These T cell receptor beta chains were read from a single sample in a study of CD8 T cells in Susac syndrome. MiXCR, applied by TCRdb to the immunoSEQ multiplex PCR reads, yields one record per CDR3 protein. Seen here are about 140,000 distinct CDR3 sequences, around 94% observed once, and the top ten hold over 0.25%. Sequencing was done on a sample of CD8+ T cells from PBMCs. The receptors shown here come from a human donor in good health. Both conserved end residues are part of each CDR3. Fields, in order: clone size, V gene, J gene, D gene, CDR3 protein, CDR3 DNA. The D gene is left open where the match is weak. Only some rows state a clone size, as once, few, many or a class for expanded clones.

size: NA; V: TRBV5-1; J: TRBJ2-1; D: TRBD2; CDR3: CASSLAGGLNEQFF; DNA: TGCGCCAGCAGTCTAGCGGGAGGGCTTAATGAGCAGTTCTTC
size: NA; V: TRBV13; J: TRBJ2-7; D: NA; CDR3: CASSLTTLRHEQYF; DNA: TGTGCCAGCAGCTTAACGACTCTGCGGCACGAGCAGTACTTC
size: NA; V: TRBV20-1; J: TRBJ2-1; D: TRBD2; CDR3: CSASPPKREPRGNEQFF; DNA: TGCAGTGCTAGCCCTCCGAAGCGGGAGCCCCGAGGCAATGAGCAGTTCTTC
size: NA; V: TRBV27; J: TRBJ2-7; D: NA; CDR3: CASSLMRGPSISEQYF; DNA: TGTGCCAGCAGTTTAATGAGGGGCCCATCTATTAGCGAGCAGTACTTC
size: NA; V: TRBV7-8; J: TRBJ2-3; D: NA; CDR3: CASSPQTGLSTDTQYF; DNA: TGTGCCAGCAGCCCCCAGACGGGCCTAAGCACAGATACGCAGTATTTT
size: NA; V: TRBV9; J: TRBJ1-1; D: NA; CDR3: CASGRDGGTEAFF; DNA: TGTGCCAGCGGAAGGGATGGGGGCACTGAAGCTTTCTTT
size: NA; V: TRBV6-5; J: TRBJ2-1; D: NA; CDR3: CASSPTEFYNEQFF; DNA: TGTGCCAGCAGTCCTACAGAGTTCTACAATGAGCAGTTCTTC
size: NA; V: TRBV27; J: TRBJ2-5; D: NA; CDR3: CASSLTSSLETQYF; DNA: TGTGCCAGCAGTTTAACTAGCTCCCTAGAGACCCAGTACTTC
size: NA; V: TRBV15; J: TRBJ2-2; D: TRBD1; CDR3: CATRETGPGNTGELFF; DNA: TGTGCCACCAGGGAGACAGGGCCGGGAAACACCGGGGAGCTGTTTTTT
size: NA; V: TRBV13; J: TRBJ2-5; D: NA; CDR3: CASSQQMTDSETQYF; DNA: TGTGCCAGCAGCCAGCAGATGACGGACAGCGAGACCCAGTACTTC
size: few; V: TRBV7-9; J: TRBJ1-1; D: NA; CDR3: CASSVTGGTEAFF; DNA: TGTGCCAGCAGCGTTACGGGGGGCACTGAAGCTTTCTTT
size: NA; V: TRBV4-3; J: TRBJ2-1; D: NA; CDR3: CASSQVVRAAMEQFF; DNA: TGCGCCAGCAGCCAAGTGGTCCGAGCGGCTATGGAGCAGTTCTTC
size: NA; V: TRBV9; J: TRBJ2-1; D: NA; CDR3: CASSVEVDLVDEQFF; DNA: TGTGCCAGCAGCGTAGAGGTCGACCTGGTGGATGAGCAGTTCTTC
size: NA; V: TRBV30; J: TRBJ2-1; D: NA; CDR3: CAWSAGFEQFF; DNA: TGTGCCTGGAGTGCGGGGTTTGAGCAGTTCTTC
size: NA; V: TRBV6-4; J: TRBJ1-2; D: NA; CDR3: CASSDGDSDYGYTF; DNA: TGTGCCAGCAGTGACGGCGACAGCGACTATGGCTACACCTTC
size: NA; V: TRBV15; J: TRBJ2-3; D: TRBD2; CDR3: CATSRGGRGEDTQYF; DNA: TGTGCCACCAGCAGAGGGGGGCGGGGGGAAGATACGCAGTATTTT
size: NA; V: TRBV20-1; J: TRBJ1-2; D: NA; CDR3: CSRTGYTF; DNA: TGCAGTAGGACTGGCTACACCTTC
size: NA; V: TRBV12-3/TRBV12-4; J: TRBJ2-1; D: TRBD2; CDR3: CASSGELADIYNEQFF; DNA: TGTGCCAGCAGTGGGGAACTAGCGGATATCTACAATGAGCAGTTCTTC
size: NA; V: TRBV10-3; J: TRBJ2-7; D: TRBD2; CDR3: CAITEREGSYEQYF; DNA: TGTGCCATCACTGAGCGGGAGGGTTCCTACGAGCAGTACTTC
size: once; V: TRBV29-1; J: TRBJ2-3; D: TRBD2; CDR3: CSVVFVAGGPSTDTQYF; DNA: TGCAGCGTTGTCTTCGTAGCGGGAGGGCCGAGCACAGATACGCAGTATTTT
size: NA; V: TRBV7-9; J: TRBJ1-1; D: NA; CDR3: CASLPNSGREAFF; DNA: TGTGCCAGCCTCCCAAACTCAGGGAGGGAAGCTTTCTTT
size: NA; V: TRBV4-3; J: TRBJ2-1; D: NA; CDR3: CASSQDTSPYNEQFF; DNA: TGCGCCAGCAGCCAAGATACCAGCCCCTACAATGAGCAGTTCTTC
size: NA; V: TRBV29-1; J: TRBJ1-2; D: TRBD1; CDR3: CSATGTAVTYGYTF; DNA: TGCAGCGCAACCGGGACAGCCGTTACTTATGGCTACACCTTC
size: NA; V: TRBV29-1; J: TRBJ2-7; D: TRBD1; CDR3: CSVAGQESSYEQYF; DNA: TGCAGCGTTGCTGGACAGGAGAGCTCCTACGAGCAGTACTTC
size: once; V: TRBV28; J: TRBJ2-3; D: TRBD2; CDR3: CASSPGLAGFTDTQYF; DNA: TGTGCCAGCAGTCCCGGACTAGCGGGATTCACAGATACGCAGTATTTT
size: few; V: TRBV7-8; J: TRBJ2-7; D: NA; CDR3: CASSLPGTRAYEQYF; DNA: TGTGCCAGCAGCTTACCCGGGACAAGGGCCTACGAGCAGTACTTC
size: NA; V: TRBV7-8; J: TRBJ1-1; D: TRBD1; CDR3: CASSSRQGMNTEAFF; DNA: TGTGCCAGCAGCTCAAGACAGGGCATGAACACTGAAGCTTTCTTT
size: NA; V: TRBV19; J: TRBJ2-1; D: TRBD1; CDR3: CASSVQGASYNEQFF; DNA: TGTGCCAGTAGTGTACAGGGGGCGTCCTACAATGAGCAGTTCTTC
size: NA; V: TRBV13; J: TRBJ1-1; D: TRBD1; CDR3: CASSLGGGALNTEAFF; DNA: TGTGCCAGCAGCTTAGGAGGGGGCGCACTGAACACTGAAGCTTTCTTT
size: few; V: TRBV3-1; J: TRBJ2-2; D: NA; CDR3: CASSQENTGELFF; DNA: TGTGCCAGCAGCCAAGAAAACACCGGGGAGCTGTTTTTT
size: NA; V: TRBV27; J: TRBJ2-1; D: TRBD2; CDR3: CASSAASGDLYNEQFF; DNA: TGTGCCAGCAGTGCCGCTAGCGGAGACCTCTACAATGAGCAGTTCTTC
size: NA; V: TRBV5-6; J: TRBJ2-7; D: NA; CDR3: CASSAWGPEQYF; DNA: TGTGCCAGCAGCGCATGGGGCCCCGAGCAGTACTTC
size: NA; V: TRBV13; J: TRBJ2-5; D: NA; CDR3: CASSPTQDGDQETQYF; DNA: TGTGCCAGCAGCCCAACCCAGGACGGGGACCAAGAGACCCAGTACTTC
size: NA; V: TRBV27; J: TRBJ2-7; D: NA; CDR3: CASSFISGAPYEQYF; DNA: TGTGCCAGCAGTTTCATTTCGGGGGCCCCCTACGAGCAGTACTTC
size: NA; V: TRBV5-4; J: TRBJ2-7; D: NA; CDR3: CASSLDSGFPYF; DNA: TGTGCCAGCAGCTTGGACAGTGGATTCCCCTACTTC
size: NA; V: TRBV30; J: TRBJ1-1; D: NA; CDR3: CAWGTSNTEAFF; DNA: TGTGCCTGGGGGACATCGAACACTGAAGCTTTCTTT
size: NA; V: TRBV30; J: TRBJ1-1; D: TRBD1; CDR3: CAWSVGQGAFEAFF; DNA: TGTGCCTGGAGTGTGGGACAGGGGGCGTTTGAAGCTTTCTTT
size: NA; V: TRBV30; J: TRBJ1-2; D: TRBD1; CDR3: CAWSIQGLDGYTF; DNA: TGTGCCTGGAGCATACAGGGGCTTGATGGCTACACCTTC
size: NA; V: TRBV29-1; J: TRBJ1-2; D: TRBD1; CDR3: CSVVGGTGSGYTF; DNA: TGCAGCGTTGTAGGAGGGACAGGAAGCGGCTACACCTTC
size: NA; V: TRBV7-9; J: TRBJ2-7; D: TRBD2; CDR3: CASSLTSGRAFHEQYF; DNA: TGTGCCAGCAGCTTGACTAGCGGGAGGGCCTTCCACGAGCAGTACTTC
size: NA; V: TRBV2; J: TRBJ2-1; D: NA; CDR3: CASSGPLDEQFF; DNA: TGTGCCAGCAGTGGACCGCTCGATGAGCAGTTCTTC
size: NA; V: TRBV6-5; J: TRBJ2-7; D: NA; CDR3: CASSYSIAGDEQYF; DNA: TGTGCCAGCAGTTACTCCATTGCAGGGGACGAGCAGTACTTC
size: NA; V: TRBV28; J: TRBJ2-1; D: TRBD1; CDR3: CASSLVDRDNEQFF; DNA: TGTGCCAGCAGTCTAGTGGACAGGGACAATGAGCAGTTCTTC
size: NA; V: TRBV7-9; J: TRBJ2-1; D: NA; CDR3: CASSVGPGGERNNEQFF; DNA: TGTGCCAGCAGCGTAGGGCCGGGTGGGGAGCGGAACAATGAGCAGTTCTTC
size: NA; V: TRBV29-1; J: TRBJ2-1; D: NA; CDR3: CSVLTSSYNEQFF; DNA: TGCAGCGTTTTAACTAGCTCCTACAATGAGCAGTTCTTC
size: few; V: TRBV6-2/TRBV6-3; J: TRBJ2-2; D: NA; CDR3: CASSYSGGELFF; DNA: TGTGCCAGCAGTTACTCAGGCGGGGAGCTGTTTTTT
size: NA; V: TRBV4-3; J: TRBJ1-2; D: NA; CDR3: CASSQDRSSPYGYTF; DNA: TGCGCCAGCAGCCAAGATCGGAGTTCCCCCTATGGCTACACCTTC
size: NA; V: TRBV20-1; J: TRBJ2-1; D: NA; CDR3: CSARGFLSSYNEQFF; DNA: TGCAGTGCTAGAGGGTTTCTTAGCTCCTACAATGAGCAGTTCTTC
size: NA; V: TRBV27; J: TRBJ1-5; D: NA; CDR3: CASSFYNQPQHF; DNA: TGTGCCAGCAGTTTTTACAATCAGCCCCAGCATTTT
size: NA; V: TRBV30; J: TRBJ1-3; D: NA; CDR3: CAWTVSSGDTIYF; DNA: TGTGCCTGGACCGTCAGTTCCGGAGACACCATATATTTT
size: NA; V: TRBV28; J: TRBJ2-5; D: NA; CDR3: CASSLFRTGEETQYF; DNA: TGTGCCAGCAGTTTATTTCGGACGGGTGAGGAGACCCAGTACTTC
size: NA; V: TRBV18; J: TRBJ2-5; D: NA; CDR3: CASSRTQETQYF; DNA: TGTGCCAGCTCACGCACGCAAGAGACCCAGTACTTC